This T cell receptor (beta chain) was sequenced in a study of cytomegalovirus exposure and HLA in healthy donors. Study details: Tens of millions of unique TCRs from HLA-typed donors were held in an early release of data. Findings of the study overall: There were a few CMV-associated chains whose specificity for CMV antigens was confirmed in vitro.

13 Jbeta primers and 60 Vbeta primers were used for the PCR. Sequenced by immunoSEQ multiplex PCR; TCRdb stores in-frame clones only, minus some. The table lists approximately 100,000 clones, 60% to 85% of them singletons, with 2% to 3% in the top ten. About this clone: Antigen: not known. A read error may account for a junction end that differs from germline.

The CDR3 loop spans 13 amino acids. Germline loops: CDR1 KGHSH, CDR2 LQKENI. The clonotype was recovered from a female donor in good health and CMV-seronegative. The chain employs TRBV18 and TRBJ1-2, with 8 bases that match TRBD1. The source material was PBMCs. The CDR3 nucleotides read TGTGCCAGCTCAAGCTCGGGACAGGATTTTCACCCCTTC. Encoded protein: CASSSSGQDFHPF.